This T cell receptor beta chain was recovered during a study of blood T cells in healthy people across ages. Findings and limits, study-wide: TCR beta diversity per million T cells fell roughly linearly with age. A conclusive naive versus antigen-experienced comparison was prevented by the unsorted PBMCs.

The CDR3 consists of 14 residues. Germline values: CDR1 SGDLS, CDR2 YYNGEE. V was cut by 4 bases and J by 3 bases, with 13 bases left in between. In this sample, this clonotype turned up a few times. The antigen remains unidentified. Per-sample PBMC isolation yielded at least 6.5 million cells. Extraction yielded at least 6 micrograms of total RNA per sample. The authors ran a second PCR of about 7 to 11 cycles using a sample-barcoded 5' primer and a J-beta primer mix. TCRdb re-called the 5' RACE reads through MiXCR, storing one row per CDR3 protein. The sample shows about 1.4 million distinct CDR3 sequences, roughly 60% of them seen only once.

V is TRBV9 and J is TRBJ1-2, with D unclear. The receptor was isolated from a man between 18 and 35 years old in good health. The sample taken for sequencing was blood. This CDR3 is CASSKQPADYGYTF. Here the CDR3 DNA reads TGTGCCAGCAGCAAACAGCCTGCGGACTATGGCTACACCTTC.